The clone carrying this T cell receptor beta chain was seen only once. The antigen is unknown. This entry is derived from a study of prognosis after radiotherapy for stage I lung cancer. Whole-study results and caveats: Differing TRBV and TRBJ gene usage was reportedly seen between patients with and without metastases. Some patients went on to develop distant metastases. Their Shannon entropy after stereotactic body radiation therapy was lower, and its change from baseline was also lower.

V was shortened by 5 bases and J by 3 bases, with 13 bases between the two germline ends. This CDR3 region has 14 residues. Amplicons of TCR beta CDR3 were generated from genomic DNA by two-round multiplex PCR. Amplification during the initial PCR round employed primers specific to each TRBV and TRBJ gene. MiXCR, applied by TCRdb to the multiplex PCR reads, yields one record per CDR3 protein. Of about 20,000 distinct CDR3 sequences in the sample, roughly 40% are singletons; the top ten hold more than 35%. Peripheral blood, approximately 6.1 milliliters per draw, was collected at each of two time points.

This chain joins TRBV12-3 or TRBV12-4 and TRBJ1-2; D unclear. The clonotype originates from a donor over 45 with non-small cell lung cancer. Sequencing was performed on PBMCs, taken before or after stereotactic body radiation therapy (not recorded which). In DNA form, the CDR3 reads TGTGCCAGCAGTCTTAACCTTCGCGACTATGGCTACACCTTC. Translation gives CASSLNLRDYGYTF.